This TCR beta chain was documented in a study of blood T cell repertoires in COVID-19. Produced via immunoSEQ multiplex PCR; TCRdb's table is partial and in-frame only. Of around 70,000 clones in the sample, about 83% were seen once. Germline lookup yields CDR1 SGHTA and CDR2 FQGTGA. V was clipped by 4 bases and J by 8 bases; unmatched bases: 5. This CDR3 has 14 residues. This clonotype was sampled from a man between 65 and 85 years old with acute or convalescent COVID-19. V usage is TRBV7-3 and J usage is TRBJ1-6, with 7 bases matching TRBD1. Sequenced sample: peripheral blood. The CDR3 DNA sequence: TGTGCCAGCAGCTCGACAGGGATTGATTCACCCCTCCACTTT. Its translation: CASSSTGIDSPLHF.